This TCR beta chain emerged from a study of cytomegalovirus exposure and HLA in healthy donors. Study-wide points: When a later analysis compared HLA-associated TCR beta chains with equally common others, the HLA-associated chains turned out to be more clonally expanded and to have lower generation probabilities. For TCR beta chains, V- and J-gene trimming was later linked to a missense DCLRE1C variant.

PCR used 60 Vbeta primers and 13 Jbeta primers. Using immunoSEQ multiplex PCR, the repertoire was profiled, and TCRdb retains in-frame clones only, with some absent. This sample has 250,000 to 350,000 clones, with roughly 90% found just once. In the case of this clone: The antigen remains undetermined.

CDR1 and CDR2 from the germline V gene are MDHEN and SYDVKM. V lost 8 bases and J 6 bases, leaving 17 bases between the germline ends. This CDR3 region has 13 residues. Donors were ostensibly healthy at sampling, although undocumented immune exposures were probable. The gene calls are TRBV28 and TRBJ2-7; possible D gene TRBD2, 6 bases. The receptor's source is a man between 35 and 55 years old in good health and CMV-seropositive. Source material: PBMCs. The CDR3 reads CASGRGGLAEQYF. The CDR3 nucleotides read TGTGCCAGCGGTCGGGGAGGATTGGCCGAGCAGTACTTC.